Presented here are 26 T cell receptor beta chains from one specimen sequenced in a study of tumor-infiltrating lymphocytes in oesophageal squamous cell carcinoma. MiXCR was run by TCRdb on the PCR reads, yielding one entry per CDR3 protein. The data show about 24,000 distinct CDR3 sequences, with under 50% seen just once and around a quarter held by the top ten. Sample: esophageal tumor tissue. These receptors came from a male donor with esophageal squamous cell carcinoma.

Many counts were recorded for this clonotype. The V and J genes are TRBV6-1 and TRBJ1-1, with TRBD1 as a possible D gene (5 bases). The CDR3 totals 15 residues. With 11 bases removed from V and 2 bases from J, the gap between germline ends came to 21 bases. Germline CDR1 and CDR2: MNHNS and SASEGT. CDR3 protein: CASGAGGTGNTEAFF. For the CDR3, the DNA is TGTGCCTCCGGCGCCGGGGGTACGGGAAACACTGAAGCTTTCTTT.

This CDR3 reads CASSLGPGGYNEQYF. Here the CDR3 DNA reads TGTGCCAGCAGCTTGGGGCCGGGGGGCTACAATGAGCAGTACTTC. The chain uses TRBV7-6 and TRBJ2-3; the D gene is possibly TRBD2 (7 bases). The J call may be faulty, since TRBJ2-7 better matches the DNA end. Looked up from germline, CDR1 is SGHVS and CDR2 is FNYEAQ. The CDR3 is 15 residues long.

The chain carries TRBV6-8 and TRBJ1-5; a weak D match, TRBD1 (5 bases). V lost 6 bases, J lost 5 bases, and 11 bases lay in between. The CDR3 consists of 13 residues. The germline gives CDR1 MNHGY, CDR2 SAAAGT. CDR3 sequence reads: CASRTRRDQPQHF. Here the CDR3 DNA reads TGTGCCAGCAGGACACGCAGGGATCAGCCCCAGCATTTT.

The chain carries TRBV28 and TRBJ1-1; no reliable D call. Germline-derived CDR1 and CDR2 are MDHEN and SYDVKM. CDR3 length: 12 amino acids. With 5 bases removed from V and 7 bases from J, the gap between germline ends came to 11 bases. DNA for the CDR3: TGTGCCAGCAGTCACCACGGCCGTGAAGCTTTCTTT. Encoded protein: CASSHHGREAFF.

The V gene is TRBV28, the J gene TRBJ2-7, with D hard to call. The CDR3 spans 14 residues. Trimming cost V 7 bases and J 3 bases, with 16 bases left between them. CDR1 MDHEN and CDR2 SYDVKM come from the germline V gene. The CDR3 region is CASTHHGYYYEQYF. Written as DNA, the CDR3 is TGTGCCAGCACTCACCACGGATATTACTACGAGCAGTACTTC. The full variable domain, rest sourced from reference TRBV28 and TRBJ2-7, is DVKVTQSSRYLVKRTGEKVFLECVQDMDHENMFWYRQDPGLGLRLIYFSYDVKMKEKGDIPEGYSVSREKKERFSLILESASTNQTSMYLCASTHHGYYYEQYFGPGTRLTVT.

This sequence joins TRBV6-5 and TRBJ2-4, with 9 nucleotides matching TRBD2. The DNA end is more similar to TRBJ2-1, so the J call may be wrong. CDR3 size: 15 residues. Germline lookup yields CDR1 MNHEY and CDR2 SVGAGI. CDR3 in DNA: TGTGCCAGCAGTAAACTAGCGGGTTTATACAATGAGCAGTTCTTC. Amino acids: CASSKLAGLYNEQFF.

A word on this clonotype: Because the CDR3's place on the DNA is in doubt, the DNA is left out and the CDR3 is given as listed by TCRdb. This chain joins TRBV12-3 or TRBV12-4 and TRBJ2-5; whether TRBD1, the table's D call, matches the DNA was not checked. The CDR3 totals 15 residues, both ends included. CDR3 sequence: CASSFGQGNTGELYF.

This clonotype was recorded at least ten times. V is TRBV6-1 and J is TRBJ2-1; 11 bases align to TRBD2. The trim removed 9 bases at V and 3 bases at J, leaving 1 base unmatched. Germline V gene data show CDR1 as MNHNS and CDR2 as SASEGT. This CDR3 has 13 residues. This chain's CDR3 is CARLAGDYNEQFF. The CDR3 nucleotides are TGTGCCAGACTAGCGGGGGACTACAATGAGCAGTTCTTC.

This clonotype has a handful of counts. This chain joins TRBV4-2 and TRBJ2-1; D perhaps matches TRBD2 (5 bases). There are 15 residues in the CDR3. In germline, CDR1 is LGHNA, CDR2 YNFKEQ. V lost 0 bases to trimming and J lost 2 bases, with 8 bases between them. This chain's CDR3 is CASSQDGVPYNEQFF. CDR3 DNA sequence: TGTGCCAGCAGCCAAGACGGGGTCCCCTACAATGAGCAGTTCTTC.

This clonotype was observed a few times. J is TRBJ2-1 and V is TRBV6-5; D is uncertain. The J call may be wrong; the DNA end is better matched by TRBJ2-5. The CDR3 runs to 14 residues. Per the germline V gene, CDR1 is MNHEY and CDR2 is SVGAGI. The CDR3 reads CASTPGPTQETQYF. For the CDR3, the DNA is TGTGCCAGCACCCCGGGTCCTACGCAAGAGACCCAGTACTTC.

The chain links TRBV7-2 to TRBJ2-3; tentatively, D is TRBD1 (5 bases). CDR1 is SGHTA, CDR2 FQGNSA, per germline. There are 15 residues in the CDR3. V lost 0 bases, J lost 0 bases, and 7 bases lay in between. CDR3 region: CASSLATVSTDTQYF. Here the CDR3 DNA reads TGTGCCAGCAGCTTAGCGACAGTTAGCACAGATACGCAGTATTTT. Complete variable domain (other parts from reference TRBV7-2 and TRBJ2-3): GAGVSQSPSNKVTEKGKDVELRCDPISGHTALYWYRQSLGQGLEFLIYFQGNSAPDKSGLPSDRFSAERTGGSVSTLTIQRTQQEDSAVYLCASSLATVSTDTQYFGPGTRLTVL.

Comments on this clonotype: This CDR3 is missing its conserved last phenylalanine or tryptophan, likely due to a read error. The DNA is left out, because the CDR3 cannot be placed on it with certainty; the CDR3 is given as TCRdb lists it. V usage is TRBV6-1 and J usage is TRBJ2-7; no DNA check was done on the table's D call, TRBD2. Germline V gene data show CDR1 as MNHNS and CDR2 as SASEGT. Inclusive of both ends, the CDR3 amounts to 17 amino acids. The CDR3 sequence is CASRRRGEANYGYTFGS.

The rearrangement joins TRBV12-5 to TRBJ2-5; possible D gene TRBD2, 6 bases. The CDR3 runs to 18 residues. Trimming cost V 4 bases and J 11 bases, with 32 bases left between them. Looked up from germline, CDR1 is LGHNT and CDR2 is FRNRAP. The CDR3 nucleotides are TGTGCTAGTGGTTCCGCCTTAGCGGACCGGGTCTCCTACAATGAGCAGTACTTC. It translates to CASGSALADRVSYNEQYF.

This clonotype was recorded at least ten times. The J gene is TRBJ2-4, the V gene TRBV27; D assignment may be TRBD1 or TRBD2 (5 bases each). Trimming cost V 3 bases and J 8 bases, with 11 bases left between them. The CDR3 consists of 13 residues. Germline V gene data show CDR1 as MNHEY and CDR2 as SMNVEV (reference sequence). The chain's CDR3 is CASSLSKGHIQYF. CDR3 bases: TGTGCCAGCAGTTTGAGTAAGGGACACATTCAGTACTTC.

On this clonotype: This likely comes from a read error, as the CDR3 has no conserved phenylalanine or tryptophan at its end. The limits of the CDR3 on the DNA are not certain, so only TCRdb's listed CDR3 is given. The V gene is TRBV5-6, the J gene TRBJ1-1; the table's D call, TRBD1, was not checked against the DNA. The CDR3 is 17 amino acids in total, end residues counted. The germline V gene encodes CDR1 SGHDT and CDR2 YYEEEE. The CDR3 is CASRHGTGGEMSSSSGQ.

This clonotype has only a few counts. Because the CDR3 is missing its conserved closing phenylalanine or tryptophan, this is likely a read error. It is unclear where the CDR3 begins or ends on the DNA, so no DNA is shown, and the CDR3 is as TCRdb lists it. The chain joins TRBV12-3 or TRBV12-4 to TRBJ2-1; the tabulated D call, TRBD1, remains unverified against the DNA. The CDR3 has 15 residues if both end residues are counted. The CDR3 sequence: CASRETGGGGYTFGS.

The V call is TRBV11-2, the J call TRBJ2-1; D gene ambiguous. V lost 0 bases to trimming and J lost 0 bases, with 3 bases between them. Germline-derived CDR1 and CDR2 are SGHAT and FQNNGV. CDR3 length: 14 residues. The CDR3 DNA follows: TGTGCCAGCAGCTTAGAACACTCCTACAATGAGCAGTTCTTC. It translates to CASSLEHSYNEQFF. Using reference TRBV11-2 and TRBJ2-1 for the parts outside the CDR3, the full variable domain is EAGVAQSPRYKIIEKRQSVAFWCNPISGHATLYWYQQILGQGPKLLIQFQNNGVVDDSQLPKDRFSAERLKGVDSTLKIQPAKLEDSAVYLCASSLEHSYNEQFFGPGTRLTVL.

This clonotype appeared many times. This clone may be a read error of a much larger clone one base away. The chain employs TRBV10-1 and TRBJ2-7; 9 nucleotides line up with TRBD2. J gave up 7 bases and V 3 bases, and 10 bases lay outside the gene matches. The germline V gene encodes CDR1 WNHNN and CDR2 SYGVQD (reference sequence). This CDR3 comprises 15 residues. CDR3 sequence reads: CASSENLAGISEQYF. The DNA for the CDR3 is TGCGCCAGCAGTGAAAATCTAGCGGGAATATCTGAGCAGTACTTC.

This clonotype appeared a few times. This rearrangement joins TRBV10-3 to TRBJ2-4; 7 nucleotides match TRBD2. The J call could be wrong; TRBJ2-7 is a better fit for the DNA end. Germline CDR1 is ENHRY and CDR2 is SYGVKD. The CDR3 consists of 13 residues. CDR3 in DNA: TGTGCCATCAGCAAAGCGGGGTCCTACGAGCAGTACTTC. As protein: CAISKAGSYEQYF.

A few counts support this clonotype. The chain couples TRBV7-3 to TRBJ2-5, with TRBD1 matching over 8 bases. Germline lookup yields CDR1 SGHTA and CDR2 FQGTGA. There are 14 residues in the CDR3. The V segment lost 5 bases and the J segment 5 bases; nucleotides outside the gene matches: 7. The CDR3 DNA reads as TGTGCCAGCAGCCTGACAGGGGACGGGGAGACCCAGTACTTC. Translating it yields CASSLTGDGETQYF.

V gene TRBV6-1 combines with J gene TRBJ2-1; D may be TRBD2 (5 bases). V lost 6 bases and J lost 0, with 12 bases in between. There are 15 residues in the CDR3. Germline values: CDR1 MNHNS, CDR2 SASEGT. CDR3 protein: CASSADYSSYNEQFF. The DNA of the CDR3 is TGTGCCAGCAGCGCCGACTACAGCTCCTACAATGAGCAGTTCTTC.

In this sample, this clonotype turned up many times. This chain joins TRBV7-9 and TRBJ1-2; no firm D call. V gave up 10 bases and J gave up 5 bases, with 14 bases separating them. This CDR3 spans 12 amino acids. Germline values: CDR1 SEHNR, CDR2 FQNEAQ (reference sequence). CDR3 amino acids: CATFGVPYGYTF. CDR3 sequence (DNA): TGTGCCACCTTTGGGGTACCATATGGCTACACCTTC.

The CDR3 bases are TGTGCCAGCAGCTCGCAGCGGGAGGGGCTGAATGAGCAGTACTTC. Translated: CASSSQREGLNEQYF. V is TRBV11-3 and J is TRBJ2-6; 10 bases line up with TRBD2. The J call may be mistaken, given a closer DNA end match to TRBJ2-7. The CDR3 covers 15 residues. Germline CDR1 SGHNT, CDR2 YENEEA.

The rearrangement uses TRBV6-1 and TRBJ2-5, with 11 bases that match TRBD1. The J call could be wrong; TRBJ2-7 is a better fit for the DNA end. The germline V gene has CDR1 MNHNS and CDR2 SASEGT. The CDR3 runs 14 residues. The CDR3 reads CASRGDRGIYEQYF. CDR3 nucleotide sequence: TGTGCCAGCAGGGGGGACAGGGGGATTTACGAGCAGTACTTC.

This clonotype was seen ten or more times. The chain employs TRBV5-1 and TRBJ2-5, with D perhaps TRBD2 (6 bases). The CDR3 has 14 residues. Trimming stripped 1 base from V and 3 bases from J, with 10 bases between. Germline CDR1 SGHRS, CDR2 YFSETQ. This chain's CDR3 is CASSLRGRKETQYF. The DNA of the CDR3 is TGCGCCAGCAGCTTGCGTGGGAGGAAAGAGACCCAGTACTTC. Full variable domain (outside the CDR3, taken from reference TRBV5-1 and TRBJ2-5): KAGVTQTPRYLIKTRGQQVTLSCSPISGHRSVSWYQQTPGQGLQFLFEYFSETQRNKGNFPGRFSGRQFSNSRSEMNVSTLELGDSALYLCASSLRGRKETQYFGPGTRLLVL.

The V call is TRBV3-1, the J call TRBJ1-6; D not certain. Germline V lookup: CDR1 LGHDT, CDR2 YNNKEL (reference sequence). The CDR3 totals 15 residues. Trimming cost V 3 bases and J 5 bases, with 11 bases left between them. The CDR3 protein is CASSQRRADNSPLHF. CDR3 bases: TGTGCCAGCAGCCAGCGAAGGGCGGATAATTCACCCCTCCACTTT. Supplemented by reference TRBV3-1 and TRBJ1-6, the full variable domain reads DTAVSQTPKYLVTQMGNDKSIKCEQNLGHDTMYWYKQDSKKFLKIMFSYNNKELIINETVPNRFSPKSPDKAHLNLHINSLELGDSAVYFCASSQRRADNSPLHFGNGTRLTVT.